The 4 T cell receptor beta chains given below trace back to one sample, sequenced in a study of cytomegalovirus exposure and HLA in healthy donors. PCR was performed using 60 Vbeta and 13 Jbeta primers. Data came from immunoSEQ multiplex PCR; TCRdb stores just in-frame clones and leaves some out. The sample holds about 130,000 clones, approximately 80% seen once. Specimen: PBMCs. The receptors were sampled from a man aged 35 to 55 in good health and CMV-seronegative.

The table lists this clone with a few counts. The junction shows a germline mismatch at one end, possibly a read error. This chain uses TRBV6-5 with TRBJ1-1; 7 bases map to TRBD1. This CDR3 is 12 amino acids long. Germline-derived CDR1 and CDR2 are MNHEY and SVGAGI. CDR3 protein: CASNDGWDRHLF. CDR3 bases: TGTGCCAGCAACGACGGATGGGACAGACACCTTTTT.

V is TRBV6-5 and J is TRBJ2-7; D not certain. The V gene lost 6 bases and the J gene lost 3 bases, with 12 bases spanning the gap. This CDR3 region has 13 residues. Per germline, CDR1 MNHEY and CDR2 SVGAGI. CDR3 region: CASRIEKSYEQYF. The CDR3 DNA sequence: TGTGCCAGCAGGATAGAAAAAAGCTACGAGCAGTACTTC.

This clone was counted only a few times. The rearrangement uses TRBV7-9 and TRBJ2-1; 7 bases fit TRBD1. The CDR3 has 15 residues. V was clipped by 6 bases and J by 5 bases; unmatched bases: 10. Germline assignment: CDR1 SEHNR and CDR2 FQNEAQ (reference sequence). The DNA of the CDR3 is TGTGCCAGCAGTCCGCCGGGACAGATTAACAATGAGCAGTTCTTC. Its protein product is CASSPPGQINNEQFF. Full variable domain (outside the CDR3, taken from reference TRBV7-9 and TRBJ2-1): DTGVSQNPRHKITKRGQNVTFRCDPISEHNRLYWYRQTLGQGPEFLTYFQNEAQLEKSRLLSDRFSAERPKGSFSTLEIQRTEQGDSAMYLCASSPPGQINNEQFFGPGTRLTVL.

This chain uses TRBV5-1 with TRBJ1-4, with D possibly matching TRBD1 (6 bases). Trimming stripped 4 bases from V and 6 bases from J, with 13 bases between. The CDR3 covers 14 residues. CDR1 SGHRS and CDR2 YFSETQ come from the germline V gene. This CDR3 reads CASSPGTFDEKLFF. DNA of the CDR3: TGCGCCAGCAGCCCCGGGACATTTGATGAAAAACTGTTTTTT.